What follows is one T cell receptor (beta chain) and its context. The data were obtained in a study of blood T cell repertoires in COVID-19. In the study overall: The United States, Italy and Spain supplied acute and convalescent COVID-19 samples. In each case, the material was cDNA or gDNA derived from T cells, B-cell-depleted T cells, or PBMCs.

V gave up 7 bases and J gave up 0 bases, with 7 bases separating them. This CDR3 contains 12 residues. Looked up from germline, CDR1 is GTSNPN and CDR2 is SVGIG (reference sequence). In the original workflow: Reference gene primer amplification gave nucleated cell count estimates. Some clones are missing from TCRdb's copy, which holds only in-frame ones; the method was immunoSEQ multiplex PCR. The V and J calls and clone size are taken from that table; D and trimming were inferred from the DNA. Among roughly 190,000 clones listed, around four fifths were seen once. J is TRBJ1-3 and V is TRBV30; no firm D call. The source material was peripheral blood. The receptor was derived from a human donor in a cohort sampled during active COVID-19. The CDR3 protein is CAFGDSGNTIYF. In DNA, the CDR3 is TGTGCCTTTGGAGACTCTGGAAACACCATATATTTT.